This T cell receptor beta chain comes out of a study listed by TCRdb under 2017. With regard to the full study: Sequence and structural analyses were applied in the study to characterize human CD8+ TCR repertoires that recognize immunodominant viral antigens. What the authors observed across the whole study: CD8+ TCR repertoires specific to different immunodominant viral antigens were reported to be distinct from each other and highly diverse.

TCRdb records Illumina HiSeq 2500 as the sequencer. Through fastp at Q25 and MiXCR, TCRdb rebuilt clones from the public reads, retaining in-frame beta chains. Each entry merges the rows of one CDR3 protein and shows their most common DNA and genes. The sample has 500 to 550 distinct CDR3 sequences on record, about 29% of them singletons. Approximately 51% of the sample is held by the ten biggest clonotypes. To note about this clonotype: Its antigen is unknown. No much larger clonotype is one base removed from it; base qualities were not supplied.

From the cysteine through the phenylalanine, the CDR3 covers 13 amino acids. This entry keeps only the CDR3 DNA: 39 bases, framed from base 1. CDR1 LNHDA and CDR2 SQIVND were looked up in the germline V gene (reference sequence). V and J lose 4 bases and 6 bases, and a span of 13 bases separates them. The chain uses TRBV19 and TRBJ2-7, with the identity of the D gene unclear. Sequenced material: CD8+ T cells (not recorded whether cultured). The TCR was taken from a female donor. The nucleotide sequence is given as TGTGCCAGTAGTACGCGGTCCGCTTGCGAGCAGTACTTC. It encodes CASSTRSACEQYF. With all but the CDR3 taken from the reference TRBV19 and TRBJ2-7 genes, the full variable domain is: DGGITQSPKYLFRKEGQNVTLSCEQNLNHDAMYWYRQDPGQGLRLIYYSQIVNDFQKGDIAEGYSVSREKKESFPLTVTSAQKNPTAFYLCASSTRSACEQYFGPGTRLTVT.